These 22 T cell receptor beta chains came from one sample sequenced in a study of breast tumors, draining lymph nodes, adjacent tissues (dated by TCRdb to 2016 to 2017). Library method: multiplex PCR. TCRdb lists the instrument as Illumina HiSeq 2000. Using fastp trimming at Q25 and MiXCR clonotype assembly, TCRdb reanalyzed the public sequencing data and kept in-frame beta chains. Rows with one shared CDR3 protein collapse into an entry with the most common genes and DNA. Across this sample there are about 100,000 distinct CDR3 sequences, with around 21% seen only once. Clones ranked in the top ten supply over 1% of the sample. The lymph node samples were taken from the axillary draining lymph nodes of breast cancer patients. The sequencing input was axillary lymph node tissue. The receptors derive from a female donor with breast cancer. Some clones in this sample may be carry-over from other donors' samples.

This clonotype came up many times. The chain carries TRBV6-1 and TRBJ2-3, with 16 bases identical to TRBD2. With V trimmed by 7 bases and J by 5 bases, 3 bases remained unmatched. Germline values: CDR1 MNHNS, CDR2 SASEGT. The CDR3 spans 15 residues. The CDR3 sequence: CASKGLAGGRDTQYF. CDR3 DNA: TGTGCCAGCAAGGGACTAGCGGGGGGGCGAGATACGCAGTATTTT.

This sequence joins TRBV6-1 and TRBJ1-3; D may be TRBD1 (6 bases). This CDR3 has 15 residues. Trimming removed 7 bases from V and 4 bases from J, with 17 bases in between. Per germline, CDR1 MNHNS and CDR2 SASEGT. The CDR3 DNA reads as TGTGCCAGCATGAAAGGACAGAGCTCCGGAAACACCATATATTTT. Its translation is CASMKGQSSGNTIYF.

Concerning this clonotype itself: This could be a read error, since a much larger clone is one nucleotide away. The chain employs TRBV5-6 and TRBJ1-4; no clear D. V was clipped by 4 bases and J by 11 bases, with 18 bases between them. The CDR3 is 14 residues long. The germline V gene has CDR1 SGHDT and CDR2 YYEEEE. The CDR3, as DNA: TGTGCCAGCAGCACACATTCGGGCCGTGATAAACTGTTTTTT. The encoded protein is CASSTHSGRDKLFF. Complete variable domain (other parts from reference TRBV5-6 and TRBJ1-4): DAGVTQSPTHLIKTRGQQVTLRCSPKSGHDTVSWYQQALGQGPQFIFQYYEEEERQRGNFPDRFSGHQFPNYSSELNVNALLLGDSALYLCASSTHSGRDKLFFGSGTQLSVL.

This clonotype has at least ten counts. The chain links TRBV10-2 to TRBJ1-6; 7 bases align to TRBD1. This CDR3 spans 15 amino acids. The germline gives CDR1 WSHSY, CDR2 SAAADI. Unmatched junction bases numbered 10, after V lost 6 bases and J lost 8 bases. The CDR3 spells CASRPTEGAHSPLHF. The CDR3 region has the DNA TGCGCCAGCAGACCTACGGAGGGGGCGCATTCACCCCTCCACTTT.

As for this clonotype: A read error may explain this, as a much larger clone is one base away. This chain links TRBV27 with TRBJ2-7, with D hard to call. With 5 bases removed from V and 6 bases from J, the gap between germline ends came to 14 bases. Per germline, CDR1 MNHEY and CDR2 SMNVEV (reference sequence). This CDR3 comprises 13 residues. Here the CDR3 reads CASSPRWACEQYF. CDR3 DNA: TGTGCCAGCAGTCCCCGGTGGGCCTGCGAGCAGTACTTC.

This clonotype was recorded at least ten times. The rearrangement uses TRBV7-9 and TRBJ2-5; possibly TRBD1 for D (5 bases). Trimming removed 5 bases from V and 1 base from J, with 11 bases in between. This CDR3 region has 14 residues. Per germline, CDR1 SEHNR and CDR2 FQNEAQ (reference sequence). The CDR3 loop reads CASSPNQGQETQYF. CDR3 nucleotides: TGTGCCAGCAGCCCTAACCAGGGCCAAGAGACCCAGTACTTC.

Ten or more counts support this clonotype. The gene calls are TRBV7-2 and TRBJ2-1; 9 bases are a match to TRBD1. Germline V lookup: CDR1 SGHTA, CDR2 FQGNSA. The CDR3 is 15 amino acids. J was trimmed by 7 bases and V by 11 bases; bases with no gene match: 15. The CDR3 protein is CAVTTGTGLLNEQFF. Here the CDR3 DNA reads TGTGCCGTGACCACCGGGACAGGGTTATTGAATGAGCAGTTCTTC.

This clonotype was observed many times. The V gene is TRBV29-1, the J gene TRBJ2-7; 7 nucleotides align to TRBD1. The germline V gene has CDR1 SQVTM and CDR2 ANQGSEA. The CDR3 loop spans 13 amino acids. Unmatched junction bases numbered 7, after V lost 4 bases and J lost 4 bases. The CDR3 nucleotides are TGCAGCGTTGCGGGACAGTCAGGGTACGAGCAGTACTTC. Amino acids: CSVAGQSGYEQYF.

In its sample, this clonotype was seen many times. This chain uses TRBV5-1 with TRBJ2-2, with 8 bases fitting TRBD1. The V gene end was trimmed by 8 bases and the J gene end by 6 bases; junction bases not matched to a gene: 9. Germline CDR1 reads SGHRS; CDR2 reads YFSETQ. The CDR3 consists of 14 residues. The chain's CDR3 is CASNTGGRAGELFF. As DNA, the CDR3 is TGCGCCAGTAACACAGGGGGAAGGGCCGGGGAGCTGTTTTTT.

The sample holds many counts of this clonotype. The chain carries TRBV20-1 and TRBJ2-3; TRBD2 agrees at 8 bases. This CDR3 spans 14 amino acids. The trim removed 6 bases at V and 5 bases at J, leaving 10 bases unmatched. Germline values: CDR1 DFQATT, CDR2 SNEGSKA (reference sequence). The CDR3 spells CSARSAGGEDTQYF. The CDR3 bases are TGCAGTGCACGGTCGGCGGGGGGAGAAGATACGCAGTATTTT.

The chain is built from TRBV5-1 and TRBJ2-7, with TRBD2 matching over 12 bases. Germline CDR1 is SGHRS and CDR2 is YFSETQ. The ends lost 4 bases at V and 7 bases at J; junction bases unmatched: 9. The CDR3 has 15 residues. CDR3 sequence reads: CASSNTNGLAGEQYF. DNA for the CDR3: TGCGCCAGCAGCAATACCAACGGACTAGCGGGGGAGCAGTACTTC.

The chain uses TRBV25-1 and TRBJ1-5; 7 positions agree with TRBD1. CDR3 length: 16 amino acids. The junction had 6 bases not matched to a gene; V was cut back by 3 bases and J by 1 base. Germline values: CDR1 MGHDK, CDR2 SYGVNS. The CDR3 DNA reads TGTGCCAGCAGTGATCACCAGGGGGGGAGCAATCAGCCCCAGCATTTT. This gives the protein CASSDHQGGSNQPQHF.

This clonotype was counted at least ten times. This chain uses TRBV6-6 with TRBJ2-3; D unclear. The V gene's germline CDR1 is MNHNY and CDR2 SVGAGI (reference sequence). CDR3 length: 14 amino acids. Trimming removed 6 bases at V and 0 bases at J, with 10 bases between. CDR3 region: CASREGPSTDTQYF. Here the CDR3 DNA reads TGTGCCAGCAGAGAAGGACCTAGCACAGATACGCAGTATTTT.

V and J are TRBV19 and TRBJ1-5; 9 positions agree with TRBD1. The CDR3 runs to 15 residues. Germline CDR1 LNHDA, CDR2 SQIVND (reference sequence). The V segment lost 6 bases and the J segment 1 base; nucleotides outside the gene matches: 4. This CDR3 is CASSRGQGSNQPQHF. The CDR3 nucleotides read TGTGCCAGTAGCAGGGGACAGGGAAGCAATCAGCCCCAGCATTTT.

This clonotype was counted many times. The gene calls are TRBV20-1 and TRBJ2-7; TRBD1 or TRBD2 may be the D gene (5 bases each). Germline values: CDR1 DFQATT, CDR2 SNEGSKA (reference sequence). V dropped 0 bases and J dropped 4 bases, with 13 bases sitting between them. The CDR3 has 14 amino acids. The CDR3 DNA is TGCAGTGCTAGAGACGGGACCCGGGGATACGAGCAGTACTTC. This translates into CSARDGTRGYEQYF.

In regard to this clonotype: Just one base apart from a much larger clone, this may be a read error. The chain carries TRBV4-1 and TRBJ2-1, with D unclear. This CDR3 spans 12 amino acids. Trimming took 7 bases from V and 8 from J, leaving 12 bases between them. Germline V CDR1 and CDR2: MGHRA, YSYEKL. CDR3 amino acids: CASNPYLDEQFF. The DNA for the CDR3 is TGCGCCAGCAACCCTTACTTGGATGAGCAGTTCTTC.

With respect to this clonotype: Possible read error: a much larger clone is one base away. This chain joins TRBV6-1 and TRBJ2-7; D call uncertain. V was cut by 4 bases and J by 6 bases, with 7 bases left in between. The CDR3 sequence is 11 residues long. Germline assignment: CDR1 MNHNS and CDR2 SASEGT. The DNA for the CDR3 is TGTGCCAGCAGTGGACGACGCGAGCAGTACTTC. It specifies CASSGRREQYF.

V gene TRBV19 combines with J gene TRBJ1-1; D gene unclear. The CDR3 loop spans 15 amino acids. From germline, CDR1 is LNHDA and CDR2 SQIVND (reference sequence). V lost 5 bases to trimming and J lost 1 base, with 14 bases between them. CDR3: CASSLVGSPNTEAFF. Here the CDR3 DNA reads TGTGCCAGTAGTTTGGTTGGCAGCCCGAACACTGAAGCTTTCTTT. Drawing the rest from reference TRBV19 and TRBJ1-1, the complete variable domain is DGGITQSPKYLFRKEGQNVTLSCEQNLNHDAMYWYRQDPGQGLRLIYYSQIVNDFQKGDIAEGYSVSREKKESFPLTVTSAQKNPTAFYLCASSLVGSPNTEAFFGQGTRLTVV.

This clonotype was seen repeatedly, ten times or more. The chain combines TRBV5-1 with TRBJ1-2; 9 bases are a match to TRBD1. V was pared by 3 bases and J by 2 bases, with 5 bases of the junction left unmatched. The CDR3 length is 15 residues. Germline CDR1 is SGHRS and CDR2 is YFSETQ. CDR3 nucleotide sequence: TGCGCCAGCAGCTCAACAGGGGGCGCCAACTATGGCTACACCTTC. It codes for CASSSTGGANYGYTF.

The gene calls are TRBV6-2 or TRBV6-3 and TRBJ2-2; 7 bases agree with TRBD1. The CDR3 has 13 residues. Germline loops: CDR1 MNHEY, CDR2 SVGEGT. The V gene end was trimmed by 5 bases and the J gene end by 6 bases; junction bases not matched to a gene: 3. CDR3 coding DNA: TGTGCCAGCAGTGACAGGGTCCCCGGGGAGCTGTTTTTT. This translates into CASSDRVPGELFF.

As for this clonotype: Just one base apart from a much larger clone, this may be a read error. The chain is built from TRBV5-1 and TRBJ1-4; D gene uncertain. Trimming shortened V by 6 bases and J by 1 base, and 10 bases separated the two germline ends. The CDR3 extends over 14 amino acids. The V gene's germline CDR1 is SGHRS and CDR2 YFSETQ. The CDR3 is CASNRGGTNEKLFF. The CDR3 bases are TGCGCCAGCAACCGGGGTGGAACTAATGAAAAACTGTTTTTT.

This clonotype appeared many times. The chain employs TRBV12-3 or TRBV12-4 and TRBJ2-3; D could derive from TRBD1 or TRBD2 (6 bases each). This CDR3 region has 15 residues. Trimming pared 3 bases from V and 0 bases from J, leaving 10 bases between. Here the CDR3 reads CASSFRGPSTDTQYF. CDR3 sequence (DNA): TGTGCCAGCAGTTTTCGGGGGCCCAGCACAGATACGCAGTATTTT.